The subject of this entry is one T cell receptor beta chain. The antigen is undetermined. This sample stems from a study of blood T cells in healthy people across ages. As for the study in general: The template switching approach captured approximately one barcoded beta molecule for every two T cells.

Per the germline V gene, CDR1 is SGHVT and CDR2 is SQSDAQ. The CDR3 spans 11 residues. The V end lost 5 bases, the J end lost 11 bases, and 10 bases lay between the germline ends. General observations from the study: Strong correlation existed between TCR beta diversity and naive T cell percentage. More naive CD4+ cells and higher diversity were found in long-lived than in aged donors.

Healthy Caucasian individuals from Russia aged roughly 6 to 100 were enrolled as donors. A J-beta primer mix and a sample-barcoded 5' primer were used in a second PCR of about 6 to 12 cycles. TCRdb processed the 5' RACE reads anew with MiXCR; each CDR3 protein has one entry. The table includes around 1,500,000 distinct CDR3 sequences, about 28% detected once. Sequencing was done on a sample of blood. V and J are TRBV7-4 and TRBJ2-1; D assignment may be TRBD1 or TRBD2 (5 bases each). This TCR was recovered from a woman under 40 in good health. Here the CDR3 reads CASSQLGQQFF. The CDR3 DNA follows: TGTGCCAGCAGCCAACTGGGACAGCAGTTCTTC.